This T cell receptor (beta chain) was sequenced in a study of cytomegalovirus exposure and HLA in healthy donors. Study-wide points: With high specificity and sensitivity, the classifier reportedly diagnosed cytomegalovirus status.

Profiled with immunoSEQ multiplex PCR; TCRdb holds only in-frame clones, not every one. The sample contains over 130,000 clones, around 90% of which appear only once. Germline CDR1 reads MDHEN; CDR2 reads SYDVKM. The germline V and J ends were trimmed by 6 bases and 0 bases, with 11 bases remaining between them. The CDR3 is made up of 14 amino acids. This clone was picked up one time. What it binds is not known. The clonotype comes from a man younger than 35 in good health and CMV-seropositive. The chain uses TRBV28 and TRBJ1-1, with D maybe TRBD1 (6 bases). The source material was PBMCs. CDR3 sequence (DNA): TGTGCCAGCAGATCTACAGGGTTGAACACTGAAGCTTTCTTT. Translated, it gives CASRSTGLNTEAFF.